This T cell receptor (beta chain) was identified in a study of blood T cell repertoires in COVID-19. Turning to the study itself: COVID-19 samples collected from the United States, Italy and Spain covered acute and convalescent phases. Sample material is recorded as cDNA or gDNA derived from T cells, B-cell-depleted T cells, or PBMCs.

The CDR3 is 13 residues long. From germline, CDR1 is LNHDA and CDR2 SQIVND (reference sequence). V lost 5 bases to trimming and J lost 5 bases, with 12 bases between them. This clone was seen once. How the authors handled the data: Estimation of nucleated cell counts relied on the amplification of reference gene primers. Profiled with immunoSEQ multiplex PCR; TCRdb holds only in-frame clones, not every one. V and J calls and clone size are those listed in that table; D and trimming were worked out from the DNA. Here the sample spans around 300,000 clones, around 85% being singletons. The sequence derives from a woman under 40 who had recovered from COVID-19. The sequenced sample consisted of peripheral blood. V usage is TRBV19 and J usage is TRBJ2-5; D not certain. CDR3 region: CASSSLGLETQYF. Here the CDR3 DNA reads TGTGCCAGTAGTTCCCTAGGTTTGGAGACCCAGTACTTC.